This T cell receptor (beta chain) stems from a study of T cell changes during pregnancy in multiple sclerosis. Only in-frame clones appear in the TCRdb table, and some are missing; sequencing was by immunoSEQ multiplex PCR. The sample carries 55,000 to 65,000 clones, approximately 94% recorded once. Germline-derived CDR1 and CDR2 are MNHEY and SVGAGI. V trimming: 4 bases; J trimming: 3 bases; junction bases outside the gene matches: 9. The CDR3 covers 16 residues. V gene TRBV6-5 combines with J gene TRBJ2-3; 8 bases are a match to TRBD1. The input for sequencing was CD8+ T cells from peripheral blood mononuclear cells, taken in the third trimester of pregnancy. This receptor was obtained from a female donor with multiple sclerosis, enrolled in a pregnancy study. CDR3 residues: CASSLDRAGSTDTQYF. The CDR3 DNA is TGTGCCAGCAGTTTGGACAGGGCGGGTAGTACAGATACGCAGTATTTT.